This T cell receptor (beta chain) was captured in a study of cytomegalovirus exposure and HLA in healthy donors. 13 Jbeta primers and 60 Vbeta primers were used for the PCR. TCRdb keeps only in-frame clones here, not all; method: immunoSEQ multiplex PCR. The sample has about 160,000 clones; roughly 84% are singletons. Per germline, CDR1 SGHAT and CDR2 FQNNGV. The CDR3 covers 15 residues. V was cut by 0 bases and J by 2 bases, with 11 bases left in between. This clone occurred many times. What it binds is not known. Study results and limitations: Because they were indistinguishable, some V segments, including TRBV6-2 and TRBV6-3, were excluded. A further, later analysis showed that HLA-associated TCR beta chains (compared with equally common others) were more clonally expanded. Based on reports, TCR beta sequences accurately predicted HLA-A and HLA-B alleles for most subjects. A previous analysis found most TCR beta V segments productive roughly 90% or roughly 30% of the time.

The chain employs TRBV11-2 and TRBJ2-7; D gene unclear. This receptor was obtained from a man aged 50 to 59 in good health and CMV-seropositive. Sequencing was carried out using PBMCs. The CDR3 region has the DNA TGTGCCAGCAGCTTAGAGGCAGGAATAACCTACGAGCAGTACGTC. Protein sequence: CASSLEAGITYEQYV.